Each of the 30 T cell receptor beta chains below was sequenced from the same sample in a study of cytomegalovirus exposure and HLA in healthy donors. The protocol was immunoSEQ multiplex PCR, while the TCRdb copy is restricted to in-frame clones and leaves out a portion. The sample holds 150,000 to 200,000 clones, 91% seen once. Sequenced material: PBMCs. These receptors originate from a young woman in good health and CMV-seropositive.

This rearrangement joins TRBV6-1 to TRBJ2-2, with 7 nucleotides matching TRBD1. Germline CDR1 MNHNS, CDR2 SASEGT. The CDR3 totals 15 residues. The J segment lost 1 base and the V segment lost 4 bases, leaving 3 bases of the junction unmatched. This chain's CDR3 is CASSVDRRNTGELFF. In nucleotides, the CDR3 is TGTGCCAGCAGTGTGGACAGGCGGAACACCGGGGAGCTGTTTTTT.

Points on this clone: Other DNA sequences in this sample translate to the same CDR3. V gene TRBV7-9 combines with J gene TRBJ1-2, with 9 bases that match TRBD1. The CDR3 consists of 13 residues. Trimming removed 5 bases from V and 5 bases from J; junction bases left unmatched: 3. Looked up from germline, CDR1 is SEHNR and CDR2 is FQNEAQ (reference sequence). The CDR3 DNA reads as TGTGCCAGCAGCCCAGGACAGGGGTATGGCTACACCTTC. Amino acids: CASSPGQGYGYTF.

V usage is TRBV6-6 and J usage is TRBJ1-1; TRBD1 agrees at 10 bases. Germline CDR1 reads MNHNY; CDR2 reads SVGAGI (reference sequence). This CDR3 has 16 residues. V was clipped by 2 bases and J by 3 bases; unmatched bases: 6. CDR3: CASSYGGQGMDTEAFF. CDR3 in DNA: TGTGCCAGCAGTTACGGGGGACAGGGGATGGACACTGAAGCTTTCTTT.

This chain connects TRBV10-1 to TRBJ2-7, with TRBD2 matching 7 bases. Germline V gene sequence: CDR1 WNHNN, CDR2 SYGVQD (reference sequence). CDR3 length equals 14 residues. The junction had 3 bases not matched to a gene; V was cut back by 0 bases and J by 4 bases. CDR3 residues: CASSESLGGYEQYF. CDR3 DNA: TGCGCCAGCAGTGAGTCGCTCGGGGGGTACGAGCAGTACTTC.

The gene calls are TRBV2 and TRBJ1-1; no clear D gene. This CDR3 is 13 amino acids long. CDR1 is SNHLY and CDR2 is FYNNEI in the germline V gene. The V gene lost 4 bases and the J gene lost 1 base, with 7 bases spanning the gap. The CDR3 loop reads CASSASENTEAFF. CDR3 in DNA: TGTGCCAGCAGTGCTTCAGAGAACACTGAAGCTTTCTTT.

This rearrangement joins TRBV19 to TRBJ2-3, with TRBD2 identical over 13 bases. The V segment lost 6 bases and the J segment 2 bases; nucleotides outside the gene matches: 5. There are 16 residues in the CDR3. Germline V CDR1 and CDR2: LNHDA, SQIVND (reference sequence). The CDR3 DNA sequence: TGTGCCAGTAGGAAGGGACTAGCGGGAATCACAGATACGCAGTATTTT. This sequence encodes CASRKGLAGITDTQYF.

The chain joins TRBV7-2 to TRBJ2-3; 8 bases match TRBD2. J gave up 0 bases and V 5 bases, and 4 bases lay outside the gene matches. Germline-derived CDR1 and CDR2 are SGHTA and FQGNSA. The CDR3 is 15 amino acids. The DNA for the CDR3 is TGTGCCAGCAGCCCCTCTAGCGGGAGCACAGATACGCAGTATTTT. Translating it yields CASSPSSGSTDTQYF.

The rearrangement joins TRBV6-5 to TRBJ2-5, with 11 bases matching TRBD1. V shed 1 base, J shed 5 bases, and the junction held 6 bases outside the gene matches. The V gene's germline CDR1 is MNHEY and CDR2 SVGAGI. CDR3 length: 16 amino acids. CDR3 residues: CASSYYGTGGQETQYF. The CDR3 DNA sequence: TGTGCCAGCAGTTACTACGGGACAGGGGGACAGGAGACCCAGTACTTC.

As DNA, the CDR3 is TGCGCCAGCAGCTTCAGGGGTCCCACCTACGAGCAGTACTTC. Its translation is CASSFRGPTYEQYF. V gene TRBV5-1 combines with J gene TRBJ2-7; a weak D match, TRBD1 (6 bases). CDR3 length: 14 amino acids. The V gene lost 2 bases and the J gene lost 2 bases, with 11 bases spanning the gap. Germline V gives CDR1 SGHRS, CDR2 YFSETQ.

The rearrangement joins TRBV25-1 to TRBJ2-7; weak D call: TRBD2 (6 bases). The germline V gene has CDR1 MGHDK and CDR2 SYGVNS. This CDR3 region has 13 residues. The ends were cut back, 3 bases at V and 4 bases at J, with 10 bases in the middle. CDR3 protein: CASSDWGRYEQYF. CDR3 coding DNA: TGTGCCAGCAGTGACTGGGGGAGGTACGAGCAGTACTTC.

The chain combines TRBV19 with TRBJ1-1; 10 bases are a match to TRBD1. Germline V CDR1 and CDR2: LNHDA, SQIVND (reference sequence). The CDR3 is made up of 17 amino acids. V shed 3 bases and J 1 base; nucleotides not matched to a gene: 8. The CDR3 DNA follows: TGTGCCAGTAGTATGGAGGACAGGGGGAGGAGGAACACTGAAGCTTTCTTT. Translating gives CASSMEDRGRRNTEAFF. The full variable domain, completed using reference TRBV19 and TRBJ1-1, is DGGITQSPKYLFRKEGQNVTLSCEQNLNHDAMYWYRQDPGQGLRLIYYSQIVNDFQKGDIAEGYSVSREKKESFPLTVTSAQKNPTAFYLCASSMEDRGRRNTEAFFGQGTRLTVV.

This chain connects TRBV5-1 to TRBJ2-3; weak D call: TRBD2 (5 bases). Germline CDR1 reads SGHRS; CDR2 reads YFSETQ. Trimming pared 4 bases from V and 3 bases from J, leaving 9 bases between. The CDR3 spans 13 residues. CDR3 residues: CASSAGKTDTQYF. The CDR3 DNA is TGCGCCAGCAGCGCGGGTAAGACAGATACGCAGTATTTT.

The J gene is TRBJ2-1, the V gene TRBV6-5, with 11 bases fitting TRBD2. The junction had 0 bases not matched to a gene; V was cut back by 4 bases and J by 4 bases. The length of the CDR3 is 14 residues. The germline gives CDR1 MNHEY, CDR2 SVGAGI. CDR3: CASSSSGGYNEQFF. In DNA form, the CDR3 reads TGTGCCAGCAGTTCTAGCGGGGGGTACAATGAGCAGTTCTTC.

The chain carries TRBV7-3 and TRBJ2-1; weak D call: TRBD2 (6 bases). This CDR3 contains 15 residues. V was shortened by 5 bases and J by 8 bases, with 19 bases between the two germline ends. CDR1 is SGHTA, CDR2 FQGTGA, per germline. The CDR3 spells CASSASGGGVDEQFF. The CDR3 region has the DNA TGTGCCAGCAGCGCCTCCGGGGGAGGTGTGGATGAGCAGTTCTTC.

CDR3 residues: CATSRDGTGTFGYTF. The CDR3 DNA is TGTGCCACCAGCAGGGACGGGACAGGGACGTTTGGCTACACCTTC. V usage is TRBV15 and J usage is TRBJ1-2, with 9 positions matching TRBD1. The V segment lost 3 bases and the J segment 7 bases; nucleotides outside the gene matches: 9. The CDR3 loop spans 15 amino acids. CDR1 and CDR2 (germline): LNHNV, YYDKDF (reference sequence).

This chain uses TRBV4-2 with TRBJ2-7, with 9 bases that match TRBD2. With V trimmed by 0 bases and J by 6 bases, 9 bases remained unmatched. The CDR3 length is 16 residues. CDR1 is LGHNA and CDR2 is YNFKEQ in the germline V gene. CDR3 sequence (DNA): TGTGCCAGCAGCCAAGATTACCTAGCGGGGAAGCGCGAGCAGTACTTC. Translated: CASSQDYLAGKREQYF.

The genes are TRBV30 and TRBJ2-7; 9 bases are shared with TRBD1. Germline CDR1 reads GTSNPN; CDR2 reads SVGIG (reference sequence). This CDR3 is 13 amino acids long. The V gene end was trimmed by 6 bases and the J gene end by 3 bases; junction bases not matched to a gene: 6. The CDR3 DNA reads as TGTGCCTGCTCACGGGACAGGGTCTACGAGCAGTACTTC. Translation: CACSRDRVYEQYF. The variable domain in full, completed from reference TRBV30 and TRBJ2-7, reads SQTIHQWPATLVQPVGSPLSLECTVEGTSNPNLYWYRQAAGRGLQLLFYSVGIGQISSEVPQNLSASRPQDRQFILSSKKLLLSDSGFYLCACSRDRVYEQYFGPGTRLTVT.

The chain couples TRBV6-5 to TRBJ1-1; D might be TRBD1 (5 bases). Looked up from germline, CDR1 is MNHEY and CDR2 is SVGAGI. Trimming cost V 6 bases and J 3 bases, with 11 bases left between them. CDR3 length: 13 amino acids. CDR3 region: CASSPPGDTEAFF. The CDR3 DNA reads TGTGCCAGCAGCCCCCCGGGGGACACTGAAGCTTTCTTT.

This clone was detected only once. The V gene is TRBV2, the J gene TRBJ2-3, with TRBD2 matching 14 bases. Losses at the gene ends were 5 bases for V and 7 bases for J; bases not matched to a gene: 5. The germline CDR1 and CDR2 sequences are SNHLY and FYNNEI. The CDR3 covers 15 residues. Here the CDR3 reads CASSLTSGGANTQYF. The CDR3 coding sequence is TGTGCCAGCAGTCTGACTAGCGGGGGGGCGAATACGCAGTATTTT.

V and J are TRBV5-6 and TRBJ1-4, with D maybe TRBD1 (5 bases). Trimming took off 3 bases at V and 4 bases at J, with 16 bases between the two ends. The length of the CDR3 is 16 residues. Looked up from germline, CDR1 is SGHDT and CDR2 is YYEEEE. The CDR3 is CASSWTTRGINEKLFF. DNA of the CDR3: TGTGCCAGCAGCTGGACAACAAGGGGCATTAATGAAAAACTGTTTTTT.

This clone was detected only once. The rearrangement joins TRBV4-1 to TRBJ1-1, with 8 nucleotides matching TRBD1. Looked up from germline, CDR1 is MGHRA and CDR2 is YSYEKL. Trimming cost V 0 bases and J 11 bases; bases outside gene matches: 8. The CDR3 totals 14 residues. The CDR3 reads CASSQDGTGHSAFF. The CDR3 coding sequence is TGCGCCAGCAGCCAAGACGGGACAGGCCATTCCGCTTTCTTT.

The chain combines TRBV30 with TRBJ1-2; a weak D match, TRBD1 (5 bases). Germline CDR1 reads GTSNPN; CDR2 reads SVGIG (reference sequence). The length of the CDR3 is 19 residues. Trimming stripped 4 bases from V and 4 bases from J, with 31 bases between. The CDR3 spells CAWKFGEAGPRLTGYGYTF. The CDR3 DNA follows: TGTGCCTGGAAATTTGGGGAGGCGGGACCGAGGCTAACGGGCTATGGCTACACCTTC.

This chain joins TRBV27 and TRBJ2-2; D call uncertain. Looked up from germline, CDR1 is MNHEY and CDR2 is SMNVEV (reference sequence). The CDR3 spans 17 residues. With 7 bases removed from V and 1 base from J, the gap between germline ends came to 19 bases. This CDR3 reads CASTPLVGPGNTGELFF. The CDR3 nucleotides are TGTGCCAGCACTCCTCTCGTTGGGCCAGGGAACACCGGGGAGCTGTTTTTT.

This clone was detected a few times. J is TRBJ2-5 and V is TRBV11-2, with TRBD1 matching over 9 bases. V dropped 6 bases and J dropped 3; count of bases not matched to a gene: 8. From germline, CDR1 is SGHAT and CDR2 FQNNGV. The CDR3 consists of 15 residues. The DNA of the CDR3 is TGTGCCAGCAGTTTCGCCGGGACAGGGAAAGAGACCCAGTACTTC. Protein sequence: CASSFAGTGKETQYF.

The chain is built from TRBV6-1 and TRBJ2-7; TRBD2 aligns across 11 bases. The CDR3 loop spans 16 amino acids. The ends lost 4 bases at V and 0 bases at J; junction bases unmatched: 5. The germline gives CDR1 MNHNS, CDR2 SASEGT. The CDR3, as DNA: TGTGCCAGCAGTGGGACTAGCGGGCCGAACTCCTACGAGCAGTACTTC. It is translated as CASSGTSGPNSYEQYF.

This sequence joins TRBV27 and TRBJ2-3, with a possible D match to TRBD2 (6 bases). The CDR3 has 11 amino acids. Germline CDR1 MNHEY, CDR2 SMNVEV (reference sequence). V was cut by 10 bases and J by 4 bases, with 9 bases left in between. The CDR3 DNA follows: TGTGCCACCCAGCGGGCAGATACGCAGTATTTT. Translation: CATQRADTQYF.

This clone has a handful of counts. The V call is TRBV12-2, the J call TRBJ1-1; TRBD1 is the table's D call, not checked against the DNA. TRBV12-2 is listed as a pseudogene. This CDR3 is 17 amino acids long. CDR3 protein: CASRLGWDSIMNTEAFF. In nucleotides, the CDR3 is TGTGCAAGTCGCTTAGGTTGGGACAGTATCATGAACACTGAAGCTTTCTTT.

The chain carries TRBV7-8 and TRBJ2-7; a possible D gene is TRBD1 (5 bases). The germline gives CDR1 SGHVS, CDR2 FQNEAQ. The CDR3 spans 15 residues. The ends were cut back, 3 bases at V and 3 bases at J, with 15 bases in the middle. The CDR3, as DNA: TGTGCCAGCAGCTTCTTTCAGGGCCCCGACTACGAGCAGTACTTC. This sequence encodes CASSFFQGPDYEQYF. Full variable domain (rest looked up from reference TRBV7-8 and TRBJ2-7): GAGVSQSPRYKVAKRGQDVALRCDPISGHVSLFWYQQALGQGPEFLTYFQNEAQLDKSGLPSDRFFAERPEGSVSTLKIQRTQQEDSAVYLCASSFFQGPDYEQYFGPGTRLTVT.

Written as DNA, the CDR3 is TGTGCCAGCAGCTTATTCTTCGGGACAGCTTCCTACGAGCAGTACTTC. The encoded protein is CASSLFFGTASYEQYF. The rearrangement uses TRBV7-2 and TRBJ2-7; 7 nucleotides line up with TRBD1. There are 16 residues in the CDR3. V shed 2 bases and J 1 base; nucleotides not matched to a gene: 8. The V gene's germline CDR1 is SGHTA and CDR2 FQGNSA.

The gene calls are TRBV9 and TRBJ1-2, with D unresolved. Trimming stripped 3 bases from V and 4 bases from J, with 16 bases between. Germline V gene data show CDR1 as SGDLS and CDR2 as YYNGEE. CDR3 length: 15 residues. The CDR3 region is CASSATPTTAYGYTF. DNA of the CDR3: TGTGCCAGCAGCGCGACTCCAACAACGGCCTATGGCTACACCTTC.